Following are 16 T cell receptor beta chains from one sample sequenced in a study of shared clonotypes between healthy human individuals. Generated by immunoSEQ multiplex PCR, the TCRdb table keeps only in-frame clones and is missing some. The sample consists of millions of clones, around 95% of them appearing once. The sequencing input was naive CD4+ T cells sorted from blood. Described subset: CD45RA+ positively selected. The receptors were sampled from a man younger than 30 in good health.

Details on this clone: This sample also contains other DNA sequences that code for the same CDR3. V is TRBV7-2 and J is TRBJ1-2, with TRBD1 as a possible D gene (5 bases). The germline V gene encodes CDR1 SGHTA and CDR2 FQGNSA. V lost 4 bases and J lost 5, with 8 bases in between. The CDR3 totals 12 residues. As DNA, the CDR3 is TGTGCCAGCAGCTCCACAGGTTATGGCTACACCTTC. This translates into CASSSTGYGYTF.

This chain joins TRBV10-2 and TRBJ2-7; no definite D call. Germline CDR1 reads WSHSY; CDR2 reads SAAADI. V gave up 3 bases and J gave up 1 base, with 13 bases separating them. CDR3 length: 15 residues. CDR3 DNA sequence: TGCGCCAGCAGTGATAAGGCTTTTGGGTCCTACGAGCAGTACTTC. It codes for CASSDKAFGSYEQYF.

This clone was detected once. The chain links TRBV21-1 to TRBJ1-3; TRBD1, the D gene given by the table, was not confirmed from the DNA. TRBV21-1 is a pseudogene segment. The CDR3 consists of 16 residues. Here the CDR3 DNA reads TGTGCCAGCAGCAAAGGCCAGGGTATCTCTGGAAACACCATATATTTT. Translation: CASSKGQGISGNTIYF.

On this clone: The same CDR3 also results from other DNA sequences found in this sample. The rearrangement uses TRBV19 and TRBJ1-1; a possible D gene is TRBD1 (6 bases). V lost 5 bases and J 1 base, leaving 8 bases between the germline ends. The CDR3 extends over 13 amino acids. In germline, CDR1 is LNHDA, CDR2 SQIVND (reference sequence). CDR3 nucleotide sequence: TGTGCCAGTAGTCTGACAGGGAACACTGAAGCTTTCTTT. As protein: CASSLTGNTEAFF.

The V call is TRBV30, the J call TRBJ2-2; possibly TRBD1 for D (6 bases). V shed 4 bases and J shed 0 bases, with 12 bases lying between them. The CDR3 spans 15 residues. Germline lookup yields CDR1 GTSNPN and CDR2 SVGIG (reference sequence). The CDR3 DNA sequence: TGTGCCTGGACCATGGACAGCGCGAACACCGGGGAGCTGTTTTTT. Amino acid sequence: CAWTMDSANTGELFF.

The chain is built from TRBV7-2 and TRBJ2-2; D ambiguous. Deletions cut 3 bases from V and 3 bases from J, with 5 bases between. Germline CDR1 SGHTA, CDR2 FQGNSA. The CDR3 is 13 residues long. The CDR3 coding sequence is TGTGCCAGCAGCTTCGTTTACACCGGGGAGCTGTTTTTT. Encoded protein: CASSFVYTGELFF.

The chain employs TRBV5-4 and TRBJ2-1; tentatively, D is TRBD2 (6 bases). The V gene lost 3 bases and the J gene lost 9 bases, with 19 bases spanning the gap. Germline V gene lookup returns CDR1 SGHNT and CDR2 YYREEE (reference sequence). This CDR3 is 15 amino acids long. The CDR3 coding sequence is TGTGCCAGCAGCTCGGTTGGAGGGGAGGTTGGTGAGCAGTTCTTC. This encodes CASSSVGGEVGEQFF.

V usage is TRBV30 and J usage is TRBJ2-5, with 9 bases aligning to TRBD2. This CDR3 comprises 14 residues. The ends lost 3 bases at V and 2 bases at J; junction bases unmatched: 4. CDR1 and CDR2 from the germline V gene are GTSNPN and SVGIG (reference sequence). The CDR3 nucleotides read TGTGCCTGGAGGCTAGCGGGGCCGCAAGAGACCCAGTACTTC. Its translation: CAWRLAGPQETQYF.

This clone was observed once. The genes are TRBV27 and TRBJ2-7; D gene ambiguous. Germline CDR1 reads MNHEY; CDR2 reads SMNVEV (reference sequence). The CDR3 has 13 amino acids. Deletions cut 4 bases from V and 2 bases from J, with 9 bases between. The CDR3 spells CASSSARTYEQYF. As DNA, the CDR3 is TGTGCCAGCAGTTCAGCACGAACCTACGAGCAGTACTTC.

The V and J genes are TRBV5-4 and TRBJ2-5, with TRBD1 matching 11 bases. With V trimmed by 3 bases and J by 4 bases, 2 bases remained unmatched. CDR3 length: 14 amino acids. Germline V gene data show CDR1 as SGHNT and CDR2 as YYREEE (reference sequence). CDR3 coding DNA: TGTGCCAGCAGCTGGACAGGGGGCTCAGAGACCCAGTACTTC. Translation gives CASSWTGGSETQYF.

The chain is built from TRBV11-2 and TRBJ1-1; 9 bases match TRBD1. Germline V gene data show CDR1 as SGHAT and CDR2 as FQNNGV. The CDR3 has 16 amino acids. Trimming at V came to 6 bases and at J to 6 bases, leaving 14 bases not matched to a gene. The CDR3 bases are TGTGCCAGCAGTCCTATCCGGGACAGGGCTCGGTCTGAAGCTTTCTTT. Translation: CASSPIRDRARSEAFF. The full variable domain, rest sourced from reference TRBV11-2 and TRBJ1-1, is EAGVAQSPRYKIIEKRQSVAFWCNPISGHATLYWYQQILGQGPKLLIQFQNNGVVDDSQLPKDRFSAERLKGVDSTLKIQPAKLEDSAVYLCASSPIRDRARSEAFFGQGTRLTVV.

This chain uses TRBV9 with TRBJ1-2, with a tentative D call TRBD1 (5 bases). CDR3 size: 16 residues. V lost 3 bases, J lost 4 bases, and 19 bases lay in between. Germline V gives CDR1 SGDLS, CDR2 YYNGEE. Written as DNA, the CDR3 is TGTGCCAGCAGCGCCCTTCCCGACAGCGTATCCTATGGCTACACCTTC. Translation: CASSALPDSVSYGYTF.

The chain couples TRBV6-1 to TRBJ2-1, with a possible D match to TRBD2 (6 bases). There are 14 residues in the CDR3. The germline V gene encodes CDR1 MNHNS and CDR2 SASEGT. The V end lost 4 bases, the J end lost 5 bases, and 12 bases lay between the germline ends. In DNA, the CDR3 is TGTGCCAGCAGTGCAACATGGGGGGACAATGAGCAGTTCTTC. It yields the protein CASSATWGDNEQFF.

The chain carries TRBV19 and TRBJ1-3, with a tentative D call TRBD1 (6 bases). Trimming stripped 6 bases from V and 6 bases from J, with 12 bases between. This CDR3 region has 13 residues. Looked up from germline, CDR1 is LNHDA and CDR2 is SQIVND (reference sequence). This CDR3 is CASRQTGENTIYF. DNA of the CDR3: TGTGCCAGTAGGCAGACAGGAGAAAACACCATATATTTT.

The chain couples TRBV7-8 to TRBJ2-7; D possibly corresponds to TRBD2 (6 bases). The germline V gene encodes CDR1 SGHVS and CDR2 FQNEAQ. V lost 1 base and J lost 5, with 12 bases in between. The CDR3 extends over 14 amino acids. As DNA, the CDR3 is TGTGCCAGCAGCTTAGTCGGCGGGGCCAACGAGCAGTACTTC. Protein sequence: CASSLVGGANEQYF.

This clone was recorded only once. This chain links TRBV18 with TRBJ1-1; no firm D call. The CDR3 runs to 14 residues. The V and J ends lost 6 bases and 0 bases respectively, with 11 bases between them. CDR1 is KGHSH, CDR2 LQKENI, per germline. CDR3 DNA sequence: TGTGCCAGCTCCCGACCCTCAGTGAACACTGAAGCTTTCTTT. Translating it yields CASSRPSVNTEAFF.